The rows below give T cell receptor beta chains drawn from one sample of a study of blood T cell repertoires in COVID-19. TCRdb's copy holds only in-frame clones and misses some; the assay was immunoSEQ multiplex PCR. This sample has roughly 130,000 clones; 80% occur once, and the top ten carry 15% to 20%. Sequenced sample: peripheral blood. These receptors were obtained from a man aged 55 to 70 with active or convalescent COVID-19. CDR3s include the opening cysteine and the closing phenylalanine or tryptophan. D genes are given only for firm matches. Only part of the rows carry a size: once, few, many, or a class if the clone is expanded.

v_gene	d_gene	j_gene	abundance	CDR3aa	CDR3nt
TRBV4-3	TRBD1	TRBJ1-2	.	CASSQDLTGFSGYTF	TGCGCCAGCAGCCAAGACCTGACAGGGTTTAGTGGCTACACCTTC
TRBV6-6	.	TRBJ1-5	few	CASSYSTGTSNQPQHF	TGTGCCAGCAGTTACTCTACAGGGACGAGCAATCAGCCCCAGCATTTT
TRBV5-1	.	TRBJ1-1	.	CASSPQVGGASTEAFF	TGCGCCAGCAGCCCCCAGGTGGGGGGGGCGAGCACTGAAGCTTTCTTT
TRBV6-2/TRBV6-3	TRBD2	TRBJ2-7	.	CASSYGLAGDGQYF	TGTGCCAGCAGTTACGGACTAGCGGGAGATGGGCAGTACTTC
TRBV5-1	.	TRBJ2-7	.	CASSSASRYEQYF	TGCGCCAGCAGCTCCGCTAGTCGATACGAGCAGTACTTC
TRBV5-4	TRBD1	TRBJ1-3	.	CASSKTGSGGTIYF	TGTGCCAGCAGCAAGACAGGGTCTGGTGGCACCATATATTTT
TRBV7-2	TRBD1	TRBJ1-5	few	CASSPQGRNNQPQHF	TGTGCCAGCAGCCCACAGGGGCGTAACAATCAGCCCCAGCATTTT
TRBV25-1	.	TRBJ2-3	few	CASFGVDTQYF	TGTGCCAGCTTCGGGGTAGATACGCAGTATTTT
TRBV7-5	.	TRBJ2-7	once	CANPGRDRVLGEQYF	TGTGCCAACCCAGGCCGGGACAGGGTCTTAGGCGAGCAGTACTTC
TRBV10-3	.	TRBJ2-1	.	CAIGGQALNEQFF	TGTGCCATCGGGGGCCAGGCCCTCAATGAGCAGTTCTTC
TRBV7-3	TRBD2	TRBJ2-1	.	CASSLRPSGSNTNEQFF	TGTGCCAGCAGCTTACGGCCAAGCGGGAGTAACACCAATGAGCAGTTCTTC
TRBV6-5	.	TRBJ2-3	.	CASTGGRTDTQYF	TGTGCCAGCACGGGGGGCCGCACAGATACGCAGTATTTT
TRBV20-1	.	TRBJ2-4	.	CSASGLGLYIQYF	TGCAGTGCTAGTGGCTTGGGACTCTACATTCAGTACTTC
TRBV2	.	TRBJ2-4	.	CASTMTLSGIQYF	TGTGCCAGCACCATGACATTGTCAGGCATTCAGTACTTC
TRBV10-3	TRBD1	TRBJ2-7	.	CAIRGTGDGYEQYF	TGTGCCATCAGGGGGACAGGGGACGGCTACGAGCAGTACTTC
TRBV9	.	TRBJ1-6	.	CASSVSGGGNSPLHF	TGTGCCAGCAGCGTAAGTGGAGGAGGTAATTCACCCCTCCACTTT
TRBV29-1	TRBD1	TRBJ1-2	.	CSVRQGNGYTF	TGCAGCGTTCGACAGGGTAACGGCTACACCTTC
TRBV7-3	.	TRBJ1-1	once	CASSLAENTEAFF	TGTGCCAGCAGCTTAGCAGAAAACACTGAAGCTTTCTTT
TRBV18	TRBD1	TRBJ2-1	once	CASSPGTGDNEQFF	TGTGCCAGCTCGCCCGGGACAGGAGACAATGAGCAGTTCTTC
TRBV6-2/TRBV6-3	.	TRBJ2-7	few	CASSYQAEQYF	TGTGCCAGCAGTTACCAGGCCGAGCAGTACTTC
TRBV4-1	TRBD1	TRBJ2-5	.	CASSQSRQGGQETQYF	TGCGCCAGCAGCCAGTCTAGACAGGGTGGGCAAGAGACCCAGTACTTC
TRBV6-5	TRBD2	TRBJ2-7	once	CASRGLAGVKEQYF	TGTGCCAGCAGGGGACTAGCGGGAGTAAAAGAGCAGTACTTC
TRBV2	.	TRBJ2-7	.	CASSKGPSSGQNEQYF	TGTGCCAGCAGCAAGGGCCCCTCCAGCGGTCAAAACGAGCAGTACTTC
TRBV5-1	TRBD1	TRBJ2-7	.	CASSFQGQGVGEQYF	TGCGCCAGCAGCTTTCAGGGACAGGGCGTCGGGGAGCAGTACTTC
TRBV9	.	TRBJ2-7	once	CASSAPRSEQYF	TGTGCCAGCAGCGCGCCGAGGTCCGAGCAGTACTTC